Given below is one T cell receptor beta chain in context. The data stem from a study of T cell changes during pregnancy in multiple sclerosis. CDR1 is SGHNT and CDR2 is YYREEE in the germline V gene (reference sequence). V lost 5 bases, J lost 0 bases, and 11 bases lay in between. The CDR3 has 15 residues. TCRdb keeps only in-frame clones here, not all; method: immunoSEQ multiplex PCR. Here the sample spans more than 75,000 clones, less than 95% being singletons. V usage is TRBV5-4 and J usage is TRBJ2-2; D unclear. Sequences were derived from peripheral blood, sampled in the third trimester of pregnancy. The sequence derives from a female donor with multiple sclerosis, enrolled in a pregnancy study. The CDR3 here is CASSPRSTNTGELFF. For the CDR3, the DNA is TGTGCCAGCAGTCCAAGAAGCACGAACACCGGGGAGCTGTTTTTT.